Listed below are T cell receptor beta chains from one sample, sequenced in a study of blood T cells in healthy people across ages. TCRdb reprocessed the 5' RACE reads via MiXCR and lists one record per CDR3 protein. The table has 700,000 to 800,000 distinct CDR3 sequences, 40% to 45% seen once. Input material: blood. All receptors come from a woman aged 60-75 years in good health. CDR3s include the opening cysteine and the closing phenylalanine or tryptophan. Each record gives: D gene, clone size, J gene, V gene, CDR3 DNA, CDR3 protein. A D gene is named only where the DNA matches it firmly. Not every row has a clone size; where given, it reads once, few, many or a size class.

. . TRBJ2-1 TRBV28 TGTGCCAGCAGCTCTCCCCCTCATGAGCAGTTCTTC CASSSPPHEQFF
. few TRBJ2-5 TRBV3-1 TGTGCCAGCAGCCAAAACACAGGAAAGGAGACCCAGTACTTC CASSQNTGKETQYF
TRBD1 . TRBJ1-1 TRBV20-1 TGCAGTGCCGCACGACAGGGGGGGACTGAAGCTTTCTTT CSAARQGGTEAFF
. . TRBJ1-1 TRBV28 TGTGCCAGCAGGAGAGGGAAGTCTGAAGCTTTCTTT CASRRGKSEAFF
. . TRBJ2-7 TRBV3-1 TGTGCCAGCGCCGGGAAAAACTACGAGCAGTACTTC CASAGKNYEQYF
TRBD1 . TRBJ2-7 TRBV3-1 TGTGCCAGCAGCCAAGCCCGACAGGGGGTGATCTACGAGCAGTACTTC CASSQARQGVIYEQYF
. once TRBJ2-3 TRBV4-2 TGTGCCAGCAGCCAAGCAAGTACTAACAGGGATACGCAGTATTTT CASSQASTNRDTQYF
. few TRBJ2-5 TRBV12-3/TRBV12-4 TGTGCCAGCAGTCCGCCCACAGGGTCAGGGGAGACCCAGTACTTC CASSPPTGSGETQYF
. few TRBJ1-2 TRBV6-5 TGTGCCATTGCGCGTGCAGGTAGTGGCGGCTACACCTTC CAIARAGSGGYTF
TRBD2 . TRBJ2-3 TRBV4-2 TGTGCCAGCAGCCAAGATCGATCTAGCGGGAGGGTAAGCACAGATACGCAGTATTTT CASSQDRSSGRVSTDTQYF
. . TRBJ1-4 TRBV3-1 TGTGCCAGCAGCCAGAAAACAGGGTCGAATGAAAAACTGTTTTTT CASSQKTGSNEKLFF
. . TRBJ2-2 TRBV6-2/TRBV6-3 TGTGCCAGCAGTTCGGGCCCGGCCGGGGAGCTGTTTTTT CASSSGPAGELFF
. . TRBJ1-2 TRBV4-1 TGCGCCAGCAGCCAAGTTTTCTCGAATGGGGCGACAGAAAATAACTATGGCTACACCTTC CASSQVFSNGATENNYGYTF
. few TRBJ1-2 TRBV18 TGTGCCAGTTCACCCAGAGGGGGGGACAACTATGGCTACACCTTC CASSPRGGDNYGYTF
. few TRBJ1-4 TRBV12-3/TRBV12-4 TGTGCCAGCAGCACGGAAGGGAGAAAACTGTTTTTT CASSTEGRKLFF
. many TRBJ1-1 TRBV6-2/TRBV6-3 TGTGCCAGCAGTTATGTGGTAATGAACACTGAAGCTTTCTTT CASSYVVMNTEAFF
. . TRBJ1-1 TRBV29-1 TGCAGCGTTGTTTCGGGGGGGGAGAACACTGAAGCTTTCTTT CSVVSGGENTEAFF
. . TRBJ1-2 TRBV5-1 TGCGCCAGCAGCTTGGAGGCAGCCGATAACTATGGCTACACCTTC CASSLEAADNYGYTF
TRBD2 . TRBJ2-3 TRBV5-1 TGCGCCAGCAGCCCGGGACTTGGCGGGGGAATCACAGATACGCAGTATTTT CASSPGLGGGITDTQYF
TRBD2 few TRBJ2-7 TRBV12-3/TRBV12-4 TGTGCCAGCAGTTCTAGCGGTAGCTCCTACAATGAGCAGTACTTC CASSSSGSSYNEQYF
. few TRBJ1-1 TRBV10-3 TGTGCCATCAGTGGTTCGGTCGGGCTCCCGAACACTGAAGCTTTCTTT CAISGSVGLPNTEAFF
TRBD2 . TRBJ2-5 TRBV6-4 TGTGCCAGCAGTGACTCGACTAGCGGGGACCAAGAGACCCAGTACTTC CASSDSTSGDQETQYF
. few TRBJ2-7 TRBV12-3/TRBV12-4 TGTGCCAGCAGTTTCGGACACCTCTACGAGCAGTACTTC CASSFGHLYEQYF
TRBD1 few TRBJ2-3 TRBV20-1 TGCAGTGCTAGACCCTTCGGGACAGGGGCTTCCACAGATACGCAGTATTTT CSARPFGTGASTDTQYF
TRBD2 few TRBJ2-1 TRBV7-2 TGTGCCAGCAGCTCCGGGACTAGCTCGGTAGGGGAGCAGTTCTTC CASSSGTSSVGEQFF
TRBD1 once TRBJ1-2 TRBV29-1 TGCAGCGTTGAAGCGTCAGGGGGCAACTATGGCTACACCTTC CSVEASGGNYGYTF
TRBD2 few TRBJ2-5 TRBV7-2 TGTGCCAGCAGCTTAGGGGTACTAGCGGGAGGGCCGGGAGAGACCCAGTACTTC CASSLGVLAGGPGETQYF
. many TRBJ2-1 TRBV11-3 TGTGCCAGCAGCCCCGGTGGGACTGTGAATGAGCAGTTCTTC CASSPGGTVNEQFF
TRBD2 few TRBJ2-1 TRBV11-1 TGTGCCAGCAGCCCATCCGGGACTAGCGGGAGCGGAGGCGTCGATGAGCAGTTCTTC CASSPSGTSGSGGVDEQFF
. . TRBJ1-1 TRBV18 TGTGCCAGCTCACCACGTGAACAGGGATTTGAAGTAGCGAGTACTGAAGCTTTCTTT CASSPREQGFEVASTEAFF
. . TRBJ2-5 TRBV6-2/TRBV6-3 TGTGCCAGCATCTTGGGACAAGGACAAGAGACCCAGTACTTC CASILGQGQETQYF
TRBD2 . TRBJ2-1 TRBV10-3 TGTGCCATCAGTGAGGCTAGCGGGAGTTATGGTGAGCAGTTCTTC CAISEASGSYGEQFF
. few TRBJ2-7 TRBV7-3 TGTGCCAGCAGCTTAGAGGGGAATGGAGCCTACGAGCAGTACTTC CASSLEGNGAYEQYF
. once TRBJ2-5 TRBV28 TGTGCCAGCAGCCTACCATACCACGAGACCCAGTACTTC CASSLPYHETQYF
. . TRBJ2-7 TRBV6-5 TGTGCCAGCAGTTACTCTGCAGGGTGGGGCTACGAGCAGTACTTC CASSYSAGWGYEQYF
. few TRBJ2-7 TRBV10-3 TGTGCCATCAGTGCCGGGGTGAGGGACAATGAGCAGTACTTC CAISAGVRDNEQYF
. . TRBJ1-1 TRBV5-6 TGTGCCAGCGGTCTTGACGGTGGCACTGAAGCTTTCTTT CASGLDGGTEAFF
. few TRBJ2-5 TRBV12-5 TGTGCTAGTGGTTCGCTGGACAATCCGGGGACCCAGTACTTC CASGSLDNPGTQYF
TRBD2 . TRBJ2-4 TRBV4-3 TGCGCCAGCAACCAAGAGCGGGAGTACGAAAACATTCAGTACTTC CASNQEREYENIQYF
. many TRBJ2-3 TRBV20-1 TGCAGTGCCCCGATTAGAGGCACAGATACGCAGTATTTT CSAPIRGTDTQYF
TRBD2 few TRBJ2-3 TRBV20-1 TGCAGTGCTGAAGGACTAGCGGATACGCAGTATTTT CSAEGLADTQYF
TRBD2 . TRBJ2-1 TRBV2 TGTGCCAGCAACAGACTAGCGGGGGGCGACACTGAGCAGTTCTTC CASNRLAGGDTEQFF
. . TRBJ2-2 TRBV15 TGTGCCACCAGCAGGGGCCTTCAGGGAGCCGGGGAGCTGTTTTTT CATSRGLQGAGELFF
. . TRBJ2-5 TRBV20-1 TGCAGTGCTTTGACAGGAACCGAAGAGACCCAGTACTTC CSALTGTEETQYF
TRBD1 . TRBJ1-6 TRBV7-9 TGTGCCAGCTTCCCAGGGGGACAGCATAATTCACCCCTCCACTTT CASFPGGQHNSPLHF
. . TRBJ2-5 TRBV29-1 TGCAGCGCTGCAGGCGGGGGCACGGAGACCCAGTACTTC CSAAGGGTETQYF
. few TRBJ2-7 TRBV20-1 TGCAGTGCTAGTCCGGGCCACGAGCAGTACTTC CSASPGHEQYF
TRBD2 few TRBJ2-1 TRBV5-1 TGCGCCAGCAGCTTGGCCGGGACTATCAACAATGAGCAGTTCTTC CASSLAGTINNEQFF
. few TRBJ1-4 TRBV4-3 TGCGCCAGCAGCCAAGTATCGACAGCAACTAATGAAAAACTGTTTTTT CASSQVSTATNEKLFF
TRBD2 . TRBJ2-5 TRBV2 TGTGCCAGCAGGAATAGGGGACTAGCGGCGGAGACCCAGTACTTC CASRNRGLAAETQYF
. few TRBJ2-7 TRBV7-3 TGTGCCAGCAGCCCAGGGGTTGAGGGCGAGCAGTACTTC CASSPGVEGEQYF
. . TRBJ1-2 TRBV7-9 TGTGCCAGCAGCTTAGCGTGGTCGGGGGGCTACACCTTC CASSLAWSGGYTF
. once TRBJ2-3 TRBV20-1 TGCAGTCCCCGACAGAGTAGCACAGATACGCAGTATTTT CSPRQSSTDTQYF
. few TRBJ1-2 TRBV3-1 TGTGCCAGCAGCCAGACACTCAACTATGGCTACACCTTC CASSQTLNYGYTF